This is a list of T cell receptor beta chains from one sample in a study of technical replicates of blood from a handful of donors. Measured with immunoSEQ multiplex PCR; TCRdb has only the in-frame clones, and not every one. The table lists tens of thousands of clones, approximately 95% of them singletons. The sequenced material came from T cells isolated from PBMCs. The receptors derive from a human donor in good health. Both conserved end residues are part of each CDR3. A D gene is named only where the DNA matches it firmly. Part of the rows lack a size; the others show once, few, many or a class for expanded clones.

j_gene: TRBJ2-5
v_gene: TRBV4-2
len: 14
d_gene: TRBD2
abundance: .
CDR3nt: TGTGCCAGCAGCCCCGGGGGAGGGGAAGAGACCCAGTACTTC
CDR3aa: CASSPGGGEETQYF

j_gene: TRBJ1-3
v_gene: TRBV4-2
len: 17
d_gene: TRBD1
abundance: .
CDR3nt: TGTGCCAGCAGCCAAGAGATGGGACAGAAGGGTGGAAACACCATATATTTT
CDR3aa: CASSQEMGQKGGNTIYF

j_gene: TRBJ2-1
v_gene: TRBV29-1
len: 13
d_gene: TRBD2
abundance: .
CDR3nt: TGCAGCGTTGCTAGCGGTCCCTTCGATGAGCAGTTCTTC
CDR3aa: CSVASGPFDEQFF

j_gene: TRBJ1-2
v_gene: TRBV6-1
len: 14
d_gene: TRBD1
abundance: .
CDR3nt: TGTGCCAGCGAGAGGGACAGCAGGGGCTGGGGCTACACCTTC
CDR3aa: CASERDSRGWGYTF

j_gene: TRBJ2-3
v_gene: TRBV6-6
len: 15
d_gene: TRBD2
abundance: .
CDR3nt: TGTGCCAGCAGTTACGGGGTAGCGGGAGCAGATACGCAGTATTTT
CDR3aa: CASSYGVAGADTQYF

j_gene: TRBJ2-7
v_gene: TRBV5-6
len: 12
d_gene: .
abundance: .
CDR3nt: TGTGCCAGCAGCTCAGGGGTACGTGAGCAGTACTTC
CDR3aa: CASSSGVREQYF

j_gene: TRBJ2-7
v_gene: TRBV7-6
len: 14
d_gene: .
abundance: .
CDR3nt: TGTGCCAGCAGCAAATCCAGGGGTGCCTACGAGCAGTACTTC
CDR3aa: CASSKSRGAYEQYF

j_gene: TRBJ2-2
v_gene: TRBV30
len: 17
d_gene: TRBD2
abundance: .
CDR3nt: TGTGCCTCATCCGGTAGACTAGCGGGGGGCCGCACCGGGGAGCTGTTTTTT
CDR3aa: CASSGRLAGGRTGELFF

j_gene: TRBJ1-2
v_gene: TRBV6-1
len: 12
d_gene: .
abundance: .
CDR3nt: TGTGCCAGCAGTGTCGGTCGCTATGGCTACACCTTC
CDR3aa: CASSVGRYGYTF

j_gene: TRBJ2-7
v_gene: TRBV5-1
len: 15
d_gene: TRBD1
abundance: .
CDR3nt: TGCGCCAGCAGCTTGGATGCAGGGGGTGCTTACGAGCAGTACTTC
CDR3aa: CASSLDAGGAYEQYF

j_gene: TRBJ2-7
v_gene: TRBV28
len: 20
d_gene: .
abundance: .
CDR3nt: TGTGCCAGCAGTTTGTTCCTTGACGCGCACGAGCCGAGGGTCTTTTACGAGCAGTACTTC
CDR3aa: CASSLFLDAHEPRVFYEQYF

j_gene: TRBJ2-7
v_gene: TRBV6-1
len: 13
d_gene: TRBD1
abundance: .
CDR3nt: TGTGCCAGTACAGGGGGGACGGCATACGAGCAGTACTTC
CDR3aa: CASTGGTAYEQYF

j_gene: TRBJ2-7
v_gene: TRBV27
len: 14
d_gene: .
abundance: .
CDR3nt: TGTGCCAGCAGTTTATTTTTAGACAGCTACGAGCAGTACTTC
CDR3aa: CASSLFLDSYEQYF

j_gene: TRBJ2-3
v_gene: TRBV9
len: 16
d_gene: .
abundance: .
CDR3nt: TGTGCCAGCAGCGTAGGTAGCACCCGATCCACAGATACGCAGTATTTT
CDR3aa: CASSVGSTRSTDTQYF

j_gene: TRBJ1-3
v_gene: TRBV4-1
len: 19
d_gene: .
abundance: .
CDR3nt: TGCGCCAGCAGCCAAATAGGCCTACAGGATAGGAGCTCTGGAAACACCATATATTTT
CDR3aa: CASSQIGLQDRSSGNTIYF

j_gene: TRBJ1-4
v_gene: TRBV5-1
len: 13
d_gene: .
abundance: .
CDR3nt: TGCGCCAGCTCCGAGACGGGGTTGGGAAAACTGTTTTTT
CDR3aa: CASSETGLGKLFF

j_gene: TRBJ2-5
v_gene: TRBV19
len: 15
d_gene: TRBD2
abundance: .
CDR3nt: TGTGCCAGTAGTATCGCTGGACTAGGGGTAGAGACCCAGTACTTC
CDR3aa: CASSIAGLGVETQYF

j_gene: TRBJ2-1
v_gene: TRBV6-5
len: 14
d_gene: TRBD1
abundance: .
CDR3nt: TGTGCCAGCAGTAACGGACAGGGGGGGAATGAGCAGTTCTTC
CDR3aa: CASSNGQGGNEQFF

j_gene: TRBJ2-7
v_gene: TRBV6-5
len: 14
d_gene: TRBD2
abundance: .
CDR3nt: TGTGCCAGCAGCCTACTAGCGGGGGGCTACGAGCAGTACTTC
CDR3aa: CASSLLAGGYEQYF

j_gene: TRBJ2-1
v_gene: TRBV7-9
len: 12
d_gene: .
abundance: .
CDR3nt: TGTGCCAGCAGCTTAGGGGCGGGAGAGCAGTTCTTC
CDR3aa: CASSLGAGEQFF

j_gene: TRBJ1-2
v_gene: TRBV10-3
len: 15
d_gene: TRBD1
abundance: .
CDR3nt: TGTGCCAGCCAATCTATTGGGACAGGAAACTATGGCTACACCTTC
CDR3aa: CASQSIGTGNYGYTF

j_gene: TRBJ2-7
v_gene: TRBV19
len: 14
d_gene: .
abundance: once
CDR3nt: TGTGCCAGTAGTCCAGCCGGGACATTCTACGAGCAGTACTTC
CDR3aa: CASSPAGTFYEQYF

j_gene: TRBJ1-2
v_gene: TRBV6-6
len: 12
d_gene: .
abundance: .
CDR3nt: TGTGCCAGCAGGGAGAGTTTGACCGGCTACACCTTC
CDR3aa: CASRESLTGYTF

j_gene: TRBJ1-2
v_gene: TRBV27
len: 15
d_gene: .
abundance: .
CDR3nt: TGTGCCAGCAACGACTTCGGTCCGATCAGCTATGGCTACACCTTC
CDR3aa: CASNDFGPISYGYTF

j_gene: TRBJ1-6
v_gene: TRBV11-2
len: 15
d_gene: .
abundance: .
CDR3nt: TGTGCCAGCAGCCCCTCACAGGGACTAGGCTCACCCCTCCACTTT
CDR3aa: CASSPSQGLGSPLHF

j_gene: TRBJ1-2
v_gene: TRBV19
len: 12
d_gene: .
abundance: .
CDR3nt: TGTGCCAGTAGCAACAGGGACTATGGCTACACCTTC
CDR3aa: CASSNRDYGYTF

j_gene: TRBJ1-2
v_gene: TRBV7-9
len: 15
d_gene: .
abundance: .
CDR3nt: TGTGCCAGCAGCTTGTACCCTACGGTACCCTATGGCTACACCTTC
CDR3aa: CASSLYPTVPYGYTF

j_gene: TRBJ1-4
v_gene: TRBV28
len: 14
d_gene: TRBD1
abundance: .
CDR3nt: TGTGCCAGCAGCTACAGGGGGGAGAATGAAAAACTGTTTTTT
CDR3aa: CASSYRGENEKLFF

j_gene: TRBJ2-2
v_gene: TRBV2
len: 16
d_gene: TRBD1
abundance: .
CDR3nt: TGTGCCAGCAGCGAAAGGGGACAGACGAACACCGGGGAGCTGTTTTTT
CDR3aa: CASSERGQTNTGELFF